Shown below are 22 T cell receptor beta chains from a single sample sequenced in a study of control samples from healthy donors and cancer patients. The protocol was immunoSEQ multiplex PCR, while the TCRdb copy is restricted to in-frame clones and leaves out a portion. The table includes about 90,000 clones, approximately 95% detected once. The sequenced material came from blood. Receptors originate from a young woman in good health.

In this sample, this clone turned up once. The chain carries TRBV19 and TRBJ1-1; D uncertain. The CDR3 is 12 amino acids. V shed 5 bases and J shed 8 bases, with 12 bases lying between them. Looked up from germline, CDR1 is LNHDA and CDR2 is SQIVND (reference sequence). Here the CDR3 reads CASSGEDPEAFF. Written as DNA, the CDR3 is TGTGCCAGTAGTGGGGAAGACCCGGAAGCTTTCTTT.

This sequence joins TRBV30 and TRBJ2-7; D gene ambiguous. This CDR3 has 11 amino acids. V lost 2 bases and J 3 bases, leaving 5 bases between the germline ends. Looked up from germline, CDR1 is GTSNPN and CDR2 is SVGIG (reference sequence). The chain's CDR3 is CAWSLGYEQYF. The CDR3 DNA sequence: TGTGCCTGGAGTTTGGGCTACGAGCAGTACTTC.

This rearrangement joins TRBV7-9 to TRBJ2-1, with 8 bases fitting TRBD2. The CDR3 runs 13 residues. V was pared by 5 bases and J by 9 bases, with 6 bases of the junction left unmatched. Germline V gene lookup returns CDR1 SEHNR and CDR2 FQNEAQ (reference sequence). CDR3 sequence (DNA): TGTGCCAGCAGCATCCGGGGACTAGGTGAGCAGTTCTTC. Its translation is CASSIRGLGEQFF.

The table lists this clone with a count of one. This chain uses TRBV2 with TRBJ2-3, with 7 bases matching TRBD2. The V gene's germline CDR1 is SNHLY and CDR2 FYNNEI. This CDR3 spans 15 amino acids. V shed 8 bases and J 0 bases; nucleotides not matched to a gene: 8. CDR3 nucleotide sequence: TGTGCCAGCGCGAGGACTAGATTTAGCACAGATACGCAGTATTTT. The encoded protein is CASARTRFSTDTQYF.

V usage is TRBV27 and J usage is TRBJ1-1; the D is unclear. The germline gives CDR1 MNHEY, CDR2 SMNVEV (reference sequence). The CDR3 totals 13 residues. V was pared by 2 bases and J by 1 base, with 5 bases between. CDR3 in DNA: TGTGCCAGCAGTTTAAGGGAGAACACTGAAGCTTTCTTT. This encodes CASSLRENTEAFF.

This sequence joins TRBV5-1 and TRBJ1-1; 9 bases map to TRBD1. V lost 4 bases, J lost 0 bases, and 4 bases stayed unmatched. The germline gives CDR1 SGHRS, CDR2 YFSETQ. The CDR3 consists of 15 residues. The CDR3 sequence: CASSAGQGMNTEAFF. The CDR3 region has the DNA TGCGCCAGCAGCGCTGGACAGGGGATGAACACTGAAGCTTTCTTT.

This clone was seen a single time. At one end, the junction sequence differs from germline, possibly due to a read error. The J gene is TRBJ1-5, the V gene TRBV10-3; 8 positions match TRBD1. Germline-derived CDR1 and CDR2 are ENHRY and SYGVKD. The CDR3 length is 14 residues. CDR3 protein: CATSMGQDNQPQHF. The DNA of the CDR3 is TGTGCCACCAGTATGGGACAGGATAATCAGCCCCAGCATTTT.

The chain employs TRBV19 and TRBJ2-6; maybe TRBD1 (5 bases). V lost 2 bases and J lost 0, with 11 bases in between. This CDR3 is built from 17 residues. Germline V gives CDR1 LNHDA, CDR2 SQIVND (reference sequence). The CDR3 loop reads CASSISGIRSGANVLTF. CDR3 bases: TGTGCCAGTAGTATATCAGGGATCCGCTCTGGGGCCAACGTCCTGACTTTC.

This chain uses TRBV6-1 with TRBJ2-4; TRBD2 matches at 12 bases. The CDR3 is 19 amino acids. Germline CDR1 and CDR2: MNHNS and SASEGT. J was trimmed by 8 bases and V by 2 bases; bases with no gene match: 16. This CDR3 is CASSELGAGFLAGGHIQYF. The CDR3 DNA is TGTGCCAGCAGTGAATTAGGGGCGGGGTTTCTAGCGGGAGGGCACATTCAGTACTTC.

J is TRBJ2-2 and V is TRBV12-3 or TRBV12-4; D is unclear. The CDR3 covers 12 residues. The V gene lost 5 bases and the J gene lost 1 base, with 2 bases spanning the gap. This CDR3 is CASSRNTGELFF. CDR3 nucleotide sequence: TGTGCCAGCAGTCGGAACACCGGGGAGCTGTTTTTT.

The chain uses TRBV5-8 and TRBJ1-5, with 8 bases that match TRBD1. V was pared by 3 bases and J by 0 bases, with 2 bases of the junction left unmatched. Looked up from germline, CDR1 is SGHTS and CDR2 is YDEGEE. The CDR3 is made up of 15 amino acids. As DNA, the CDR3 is TGTGCCAGCAGCTGGGACAGGTCTAGCAATCAGCCCCAGCATTTT. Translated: CASSWDRSSNQPQHF. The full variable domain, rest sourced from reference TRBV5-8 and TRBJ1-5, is EAGVTQSPTHLIKTRGQQATLRCSPISGHTSVYWYQQALGLGLQFLLWYDEGEERNRGNFPPRFSGRQFPNYSSELNVNALELEDSALYLCASSWDRSSNQPQHFGDGTRLSIL.

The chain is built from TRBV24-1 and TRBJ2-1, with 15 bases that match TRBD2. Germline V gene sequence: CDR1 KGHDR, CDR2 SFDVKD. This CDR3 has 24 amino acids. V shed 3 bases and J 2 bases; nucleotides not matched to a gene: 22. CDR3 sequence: CATSDRHGRRQGTSGGFTYNEQFF. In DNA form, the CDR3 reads TGTGCCACCAGTGATCGTCACGGCCGCCGACAGGGGACTAGCGGGGGGTTTACCTACAATGAGCAGTTCTTC.

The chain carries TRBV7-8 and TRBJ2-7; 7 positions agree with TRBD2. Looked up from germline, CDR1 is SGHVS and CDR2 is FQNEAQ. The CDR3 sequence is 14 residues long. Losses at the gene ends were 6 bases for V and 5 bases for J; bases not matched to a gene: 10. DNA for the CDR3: TGTGCCAGCAGAGCGGGACGGTCGAGGCACGAGCAGTACTTC. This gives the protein CASRAGRSRHEQYF.

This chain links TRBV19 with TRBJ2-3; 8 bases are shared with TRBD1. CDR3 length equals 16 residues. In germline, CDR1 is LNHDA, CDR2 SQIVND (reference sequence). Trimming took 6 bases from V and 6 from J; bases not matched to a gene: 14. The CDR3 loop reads CASRGPSQGAGDTQYF. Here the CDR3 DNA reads TGTGCCAGTAGGGGTCCTAGTCAGGGGGCGGGTGATACGCAGTATTTT.

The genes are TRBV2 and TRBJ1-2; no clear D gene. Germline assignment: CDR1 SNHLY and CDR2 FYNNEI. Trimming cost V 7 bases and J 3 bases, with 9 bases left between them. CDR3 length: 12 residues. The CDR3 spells CASTDTHYGYTF. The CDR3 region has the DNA TGTGCCAGCACCGACACCCACTATGGCTACACCTTC.

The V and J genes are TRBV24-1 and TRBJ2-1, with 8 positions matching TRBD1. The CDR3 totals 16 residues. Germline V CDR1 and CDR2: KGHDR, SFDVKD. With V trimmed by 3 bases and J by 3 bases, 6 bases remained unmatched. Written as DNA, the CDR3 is TGTGCCACCAGTGATCATCGACAGGGGTTCTACAATGAGCAGTTCTTC. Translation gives CATSDHRQGFYNEQFF.

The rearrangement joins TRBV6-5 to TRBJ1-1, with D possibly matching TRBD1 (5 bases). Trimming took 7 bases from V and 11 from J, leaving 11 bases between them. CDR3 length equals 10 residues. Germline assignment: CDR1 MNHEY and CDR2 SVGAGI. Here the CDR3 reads CASMPGRAFF. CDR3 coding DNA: TGTGCCAGCATGCCAGGGAGGGCTTTCTTT.

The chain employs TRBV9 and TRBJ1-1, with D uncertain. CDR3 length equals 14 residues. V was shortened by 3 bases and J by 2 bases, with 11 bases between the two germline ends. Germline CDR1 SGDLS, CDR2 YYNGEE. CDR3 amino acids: CASSEASLNTEAFF. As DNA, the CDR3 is TGTGCCAGCAGCGAGGCGTCGTTAAACACTGAAGCTTTCTTT. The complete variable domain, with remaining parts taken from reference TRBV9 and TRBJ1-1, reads DSGVTQTPKHLITATGQRVTLRCSPRSGDLSVYWYQQSLDQGLQFLIQYYNGEERAKGNILERFSAQQFPDLHSELNLSSLELGDSALYFCASSEASLNTEAFFGQGTRLTVV.

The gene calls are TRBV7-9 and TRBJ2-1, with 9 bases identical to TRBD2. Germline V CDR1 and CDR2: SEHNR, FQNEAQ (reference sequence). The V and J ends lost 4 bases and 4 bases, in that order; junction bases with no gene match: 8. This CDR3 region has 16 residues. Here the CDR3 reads CASSWASGKGYNEQFF. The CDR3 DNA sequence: TGTGCCAGCAGCTGGGCTAGCGGGAAGGGTTACAATGAGCAGTTCTTC.

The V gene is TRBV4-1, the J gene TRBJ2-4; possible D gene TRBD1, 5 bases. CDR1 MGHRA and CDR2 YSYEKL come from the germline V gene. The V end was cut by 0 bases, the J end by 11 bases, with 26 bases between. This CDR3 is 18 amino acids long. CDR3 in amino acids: CASSQDPTAGSQIHVQYF. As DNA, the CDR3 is TGCGCCAGCAGCCAAGATCCAACCGCAGGGTCACAAATCCATGTTCAGTACTTC.

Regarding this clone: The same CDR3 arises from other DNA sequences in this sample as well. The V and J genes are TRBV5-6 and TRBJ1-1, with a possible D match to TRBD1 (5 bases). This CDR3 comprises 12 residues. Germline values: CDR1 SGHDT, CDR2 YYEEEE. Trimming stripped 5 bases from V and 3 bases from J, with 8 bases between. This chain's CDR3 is CASSLGDTEAFF. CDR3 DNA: TGTGCCAGCAGTCTAGGGGACACTGAAGCTTTCTTT.

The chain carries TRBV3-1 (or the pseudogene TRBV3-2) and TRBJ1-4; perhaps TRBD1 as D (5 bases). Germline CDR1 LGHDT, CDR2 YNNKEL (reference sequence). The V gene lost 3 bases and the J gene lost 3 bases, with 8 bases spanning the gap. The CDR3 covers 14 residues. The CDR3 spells CASSHGAANEKLFF. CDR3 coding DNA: TGTGCCAGCAGCCATGGGGCAGCTAATGAAAAACTGTTTTTT.